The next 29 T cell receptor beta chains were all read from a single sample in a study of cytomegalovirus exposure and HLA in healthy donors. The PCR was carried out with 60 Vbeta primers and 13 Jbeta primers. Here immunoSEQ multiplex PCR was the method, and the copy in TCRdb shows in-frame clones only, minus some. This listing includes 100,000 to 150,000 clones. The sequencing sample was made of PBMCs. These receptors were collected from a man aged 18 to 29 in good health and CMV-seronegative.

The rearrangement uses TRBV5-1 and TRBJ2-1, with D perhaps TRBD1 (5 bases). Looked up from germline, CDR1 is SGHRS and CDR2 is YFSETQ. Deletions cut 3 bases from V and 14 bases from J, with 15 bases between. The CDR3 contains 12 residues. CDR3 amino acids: CASSSDSPKEFF. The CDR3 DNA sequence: TGCGCCAGCAGCTCAGACAGTCCAAAGGAGTTCTTC.

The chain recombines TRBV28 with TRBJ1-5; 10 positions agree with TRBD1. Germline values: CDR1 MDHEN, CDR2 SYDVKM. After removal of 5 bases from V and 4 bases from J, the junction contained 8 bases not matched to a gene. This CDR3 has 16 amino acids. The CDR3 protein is CASSPTTGGRNQPQHF. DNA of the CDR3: TGTGCCAGCAGTCCCACGACAGGGGGCCGGAATCAGCCCCAGCATTTT. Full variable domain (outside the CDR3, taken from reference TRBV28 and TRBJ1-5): DVKVTQSSRYLVKRTGEKVFLECVQDMDHENMFWYRQDPGLGLRLIYFSYDVKMKEKGDIPEGYSVSREKKERFSLILESASTNQTSMYLCASSPTTGGRNQPQHFGDGTRLSIL.

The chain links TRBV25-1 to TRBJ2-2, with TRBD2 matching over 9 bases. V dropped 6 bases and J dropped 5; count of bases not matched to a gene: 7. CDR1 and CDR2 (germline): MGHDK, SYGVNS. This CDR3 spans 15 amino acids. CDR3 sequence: CASSYLAGATGELFF. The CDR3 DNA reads TGTGCCAGCAGCTACTTAGCGGGAGCTACCGGGGAGCTGTTTTTT.

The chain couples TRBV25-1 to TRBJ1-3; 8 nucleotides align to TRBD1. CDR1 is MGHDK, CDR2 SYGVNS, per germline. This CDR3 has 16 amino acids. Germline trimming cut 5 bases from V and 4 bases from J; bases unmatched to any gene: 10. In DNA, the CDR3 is TGTGCCAGCAGTCGCTCCGACAGGGGCCAAGGAAACACCATATATTTT. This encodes CASSRSDRGQGNTIYF.

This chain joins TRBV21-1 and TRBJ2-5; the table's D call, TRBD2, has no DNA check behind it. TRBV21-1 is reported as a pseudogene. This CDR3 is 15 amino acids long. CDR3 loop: CASSKGDYGKETQYF. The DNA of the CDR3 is TGTGCCAGCAGCAAGGGCGACTATGGGAAAGAGACCCAGTACTTC.

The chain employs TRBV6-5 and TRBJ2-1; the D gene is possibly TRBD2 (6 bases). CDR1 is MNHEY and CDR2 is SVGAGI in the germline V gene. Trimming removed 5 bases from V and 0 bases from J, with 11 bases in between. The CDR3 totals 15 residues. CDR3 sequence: CASSRDWSSYNEQFF. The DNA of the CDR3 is TGTGCCAGCAGTCGGGACTGGAGCTCCTACAATGAGCAGTTCTTC.

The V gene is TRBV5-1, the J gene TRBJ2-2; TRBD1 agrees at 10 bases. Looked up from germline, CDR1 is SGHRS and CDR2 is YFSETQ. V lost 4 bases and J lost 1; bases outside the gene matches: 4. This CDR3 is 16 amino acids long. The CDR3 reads CASSRDRGQNTGELFF. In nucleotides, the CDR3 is TGCGCCAGCAGCCGGGACAGGGGTCAGAACACCGGGGAGCTGTTTTTT.

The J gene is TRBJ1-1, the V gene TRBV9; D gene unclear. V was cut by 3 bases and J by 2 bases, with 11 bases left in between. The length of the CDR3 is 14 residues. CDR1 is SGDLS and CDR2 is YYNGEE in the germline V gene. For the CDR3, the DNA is TGTGCCAGCAGCGAAACAGCCTCAAACACTGAAGCTTTCTTT. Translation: CASSETASNTEAFF.

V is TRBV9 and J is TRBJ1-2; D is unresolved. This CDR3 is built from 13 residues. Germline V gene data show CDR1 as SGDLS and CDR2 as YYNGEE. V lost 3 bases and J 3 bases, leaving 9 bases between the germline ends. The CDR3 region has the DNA TGTGCCAGCAGCGGCGGGCCCGACTATGGCTACACCTTC. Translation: CASSGGPDYGYTF.

The CDR3 coding sequence is TGTGCCAGCTCACCACCGTATGCGACAGACCATAGCACAGATACGCAGTATTTT. Translated, it gives CASSPPYATDHSTDTQYF. The chain employs TRBV18 and TRBJ2-3, with D perhaps matching TRBD1 (5 bases). The germline CDR1 and CDR2 sequences are KGHSH and LQKENI. The CDR3 totals 18 residues. Trimming took off 0 bases at V and 0 bases at J, with 16 bases between the two ends.

Here the CDR3 DNA reads TGTGCCAGCAGCCAAGATTTCCTTGGCCTAGCGGCGAACACCGGGGAGCTGTTTTTT. Encoded protein: CASSQDFLGLAANTGELFF. V is TRBV4-2 and J is TRBJ2-2; 7 bases are shared with TRBD2. Germline assignment: CDR1 LGHNA and CDR2 YNFKEQ. The CDR3 length is 19 residues. Trimming at V came to 0 bases and at J to 0 bases, leaving 10 bases not matched to a gene.

The CDR3 loop reads CASSNYPGYLGAYEQYF. The CDR3 DNA follows: TGTGCCAGCAGCAACTACCCGGGTTACCTAGGGGCCTACGAGCAGTACTTC. The chain carries TRBV21-1 and TRBJ2-7; the D segment call TRBD1 is taken from the table without a DNA check. TRBV21-1 is given as a pseudogene. This CDR3 is 17 amino acids long.

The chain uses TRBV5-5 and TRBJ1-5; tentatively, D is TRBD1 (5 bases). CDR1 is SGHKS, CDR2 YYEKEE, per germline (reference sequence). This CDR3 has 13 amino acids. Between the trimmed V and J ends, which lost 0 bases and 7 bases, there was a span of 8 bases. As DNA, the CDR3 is TGTGCCAGCAGCTTGGGGACATCACAGCCCCAGCATTTT. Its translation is CASSLGTSQPQHF.

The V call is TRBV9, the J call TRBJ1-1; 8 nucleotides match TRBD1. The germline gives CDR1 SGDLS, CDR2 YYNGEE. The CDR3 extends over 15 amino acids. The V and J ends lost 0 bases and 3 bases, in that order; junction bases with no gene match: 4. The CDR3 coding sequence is TGTGCCAGCAGCGTAGCTCAGGGGGCGTACACTGAAGCTTTCTTT. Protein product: CASSVAQGAYTEAFF.

DNA for the CDR3: TGTGCCAGCAGCAGGGGGGGATCCTACAATGAGCAGTTCTTC. Translating gives CASSRGGSYNEQFF. V and J are TRBV11-2 and TRBJ2-1, with D maybe TRBD2 (7 bases). CDR3 length: 14 amino acids. V was shortened by 5 bases and J by 1 base, with 9 bases between the two germline ends. Germline V gene lookup returns CDR1 SGHAT and CDR2 FQNNGV.

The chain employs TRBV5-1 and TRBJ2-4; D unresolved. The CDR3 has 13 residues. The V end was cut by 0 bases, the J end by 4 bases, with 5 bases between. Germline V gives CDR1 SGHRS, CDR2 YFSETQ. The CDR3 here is CASSLVSKNIQYF. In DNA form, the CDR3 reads TGCGCCAGCAGCTTGGTTAGTAAAAACATTCAGTACTTC.

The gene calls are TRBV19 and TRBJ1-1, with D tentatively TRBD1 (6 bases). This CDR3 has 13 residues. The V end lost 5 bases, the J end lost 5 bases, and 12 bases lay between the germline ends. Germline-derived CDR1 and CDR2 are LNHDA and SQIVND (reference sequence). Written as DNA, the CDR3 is TGTGCCAGTAGTGAACAGGGTGGGACTGAAGCTTTCTTT. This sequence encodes CASSEQGGTEAFF.

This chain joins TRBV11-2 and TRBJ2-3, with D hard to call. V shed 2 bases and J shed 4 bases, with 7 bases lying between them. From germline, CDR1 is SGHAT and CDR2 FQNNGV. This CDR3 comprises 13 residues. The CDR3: CASSLYGSDTQYF. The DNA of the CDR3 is TGTGCCAGCAGCTTATACGGGTCAGATACGCAGTATTTT.

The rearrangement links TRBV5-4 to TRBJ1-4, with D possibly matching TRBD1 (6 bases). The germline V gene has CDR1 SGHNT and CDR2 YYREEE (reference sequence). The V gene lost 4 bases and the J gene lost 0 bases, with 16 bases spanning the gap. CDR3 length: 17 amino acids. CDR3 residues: CASSISWDTTTNEKLFF. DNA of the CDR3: TGTGCCAGCAGCATCAGTTGGGACACCACAACTAATGAAAAACTGTTTTTT.

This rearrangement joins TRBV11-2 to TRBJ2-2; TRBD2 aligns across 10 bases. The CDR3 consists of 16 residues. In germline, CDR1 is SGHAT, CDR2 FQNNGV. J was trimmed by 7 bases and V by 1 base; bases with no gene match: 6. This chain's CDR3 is CASSLVGTSVNGELFF. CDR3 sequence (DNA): TGTGCCAGCAGCTTAGTGGGGACTAGCGTGAACGGGGAGCTGTTTTTT.

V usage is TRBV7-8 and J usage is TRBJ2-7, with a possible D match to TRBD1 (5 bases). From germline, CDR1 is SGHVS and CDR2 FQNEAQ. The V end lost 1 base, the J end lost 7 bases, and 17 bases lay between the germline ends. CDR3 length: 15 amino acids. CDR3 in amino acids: CASSLGGASAGEQYF. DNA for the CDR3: TGTGCCAGCAGCTTAGGTGGTGCCTCCGCAGGGGAGCAGTACTTC.

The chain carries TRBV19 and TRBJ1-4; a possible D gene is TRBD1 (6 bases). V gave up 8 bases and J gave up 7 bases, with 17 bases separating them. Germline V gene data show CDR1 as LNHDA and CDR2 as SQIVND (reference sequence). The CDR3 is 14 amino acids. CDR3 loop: CASGQTGQGEKLFF. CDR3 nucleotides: TGTGCCAGTGGACAAACAGGGCAGGGTGAAAAACTGTTTTTT.

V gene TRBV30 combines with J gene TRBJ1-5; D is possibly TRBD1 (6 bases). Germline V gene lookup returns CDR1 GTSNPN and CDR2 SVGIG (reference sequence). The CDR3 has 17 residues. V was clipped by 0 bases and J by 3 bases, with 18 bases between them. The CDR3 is CAWSVRGGHLNNQPQHF. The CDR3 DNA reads TGTGCCTGGAGTGTACGGGGGGGACACCTAAACAATCAGCCCCAGCATTTT.

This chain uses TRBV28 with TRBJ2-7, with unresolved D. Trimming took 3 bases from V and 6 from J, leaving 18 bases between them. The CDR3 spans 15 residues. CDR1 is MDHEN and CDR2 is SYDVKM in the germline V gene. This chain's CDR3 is CASSLGRSPHFEQYF. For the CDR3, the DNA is TGTGCCAGCAGTTTGGGCCGGTCTCCCCACTTCGAGCAGTACTTC.

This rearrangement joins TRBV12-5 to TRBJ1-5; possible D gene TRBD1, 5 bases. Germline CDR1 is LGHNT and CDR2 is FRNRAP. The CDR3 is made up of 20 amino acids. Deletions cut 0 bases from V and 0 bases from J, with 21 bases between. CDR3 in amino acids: CASGLVLGGLGVLSNQPQHF. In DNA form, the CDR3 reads TGTGCTAGTGGTTTGGTACTGGGAGGTCTGGGGGTGCTTAGCAATCAGCCCCAGCATTTT.

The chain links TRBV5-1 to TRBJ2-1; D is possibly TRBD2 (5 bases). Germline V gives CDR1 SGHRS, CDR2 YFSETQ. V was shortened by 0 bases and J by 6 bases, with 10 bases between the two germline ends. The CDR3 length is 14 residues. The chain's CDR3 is CASSLGGLTNEQFF. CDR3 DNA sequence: TGCGCCAGCAGCTTGGGCGGGCTTACCAATGAGCAGTTCTTC.

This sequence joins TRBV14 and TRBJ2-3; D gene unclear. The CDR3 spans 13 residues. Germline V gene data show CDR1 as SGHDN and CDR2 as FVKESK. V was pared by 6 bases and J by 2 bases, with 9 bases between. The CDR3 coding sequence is TGTGCCAGCAGTCGTCGGGTCACAGATACGCAGTATTTT. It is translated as CASSRRVTDTQYF. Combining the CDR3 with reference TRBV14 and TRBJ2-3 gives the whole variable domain EAGVTQFPSHSVIEKGQTVTLRCDPISGHDNLYWYRRVMGKEIKFLLHFVKESKQDESGMPNNRFLAERTGGTYSTLKVQPAELEDSGVYFCASSRRVTDTQYFGPGTRLTVL.

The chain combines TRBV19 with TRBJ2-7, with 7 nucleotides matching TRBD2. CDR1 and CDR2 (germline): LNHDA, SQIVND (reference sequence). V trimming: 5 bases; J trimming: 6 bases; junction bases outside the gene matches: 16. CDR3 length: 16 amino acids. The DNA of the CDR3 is TGTGCCAGTAGTTTCCAGGGAACAGCGGGACCCTTCGAGCAGTACTTC. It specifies CASSFQGTAGPFEQYF.

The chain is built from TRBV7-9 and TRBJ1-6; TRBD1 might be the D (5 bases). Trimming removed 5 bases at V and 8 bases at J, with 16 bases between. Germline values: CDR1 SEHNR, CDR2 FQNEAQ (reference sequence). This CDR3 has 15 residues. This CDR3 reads CASSRGTVGYSPLHF. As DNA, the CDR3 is TGTGCCAGCAGCCGGGGGACGGTGGGATATTCACCCCTCCACTTT.